This passage covers 4 T cell receptor beta chains from one sample sequenced in a study of Tregs in tolerant kidney transplant recipients. Sequenced by immunoSEQ multiplex PCR; TCRdb stores in-frame clones only, minus some. Of about 110,000 clones listed, around 87% are singletons. The sequences come from CD4+ T cells from blood, collected before the transplant. The receptors shown here come from a human donor who received a combined kidney and bone marrow transplant.

This clone was recorded a few times. V gene TRBV6-5 combines with J gene TRBJ1-2; D gene unclear. The CDR3 consists of 13 residues. Germline-derived CDR1 and CDR2 are MNHEY and SVGAGI. The V and J ends lost 6 bases and 6 bases respectively, with 14 bases between them. The CDR3 sequence is CASSLLVGDGYTF. DNA for the CDR3: TGTGCCAGCAGCCTACTCGTGGGAGATGGCTACACCTTC.

The CDR3 reads CASSLWLAGTGELFF. In nucleotides, the CDR3 is TGTGCCAGCAGCTTGTGGCTAGCGGGAACCGGGGAGCTGTTTTTT. The chain combines TRBV5-4 with TRBJ2-2; 9 positions agree with TRBD2. The junction had 3 bases not matched to a gene; V was cut back by 1 base and J by 5 bases. Germline V gene sequence: CDR1 SGHNT, CDR2 YYREEE (reference sequence). CDR3 size: 15 residues. The complete variable domain, with remaining parts taken from reference TRBV5-4 and TRBJ2-2, reads ETGVTQSPTHLIKTRGQQVTLRCSSQSGHNTVSWYQQALGQGPQFIFQYYREEENGRGNFPPRFSGLQFPNYSSELNVNALELDDSALYLCASSLWLAGTGELFFGEGSRLTVL.

The gene calls are TRBV6-6 and TRBJ1-2; 7 bases fit TRBD1. Germline CDR1 reads MNHNY; CDR2 reads SVGAGI (reference sequence). Trimming removed 4 bases from V and 4 bases from J; junction bases left unmatched: 12. This CDR3 has 16 residues. CDR3 region: CASSFRDSTFSYGYTF. The CDR3 region has the DNA TGTGCCAGCAGTTTTCGGGACAGCACCTTTAGCTATGGCTACACCTTC.

The rearrangement joins TRBV29-1 to TRBJ2-7; 9 nucleotides agree with TRBD2. The CDR3 is 13 amino acids. Germline CDR1 reads SQVTM; CDR2 reads ANQGSEA. With 3 bases clipped from V and 6 bases from J, the junction kept 6 bases outside the gene matches. CDR3 coding DNA: TGCAGCGTTGAGGGAGGGACTAGCTTCGAGCAGTACTTC. This translates into CSVEGGTSFEQYF.